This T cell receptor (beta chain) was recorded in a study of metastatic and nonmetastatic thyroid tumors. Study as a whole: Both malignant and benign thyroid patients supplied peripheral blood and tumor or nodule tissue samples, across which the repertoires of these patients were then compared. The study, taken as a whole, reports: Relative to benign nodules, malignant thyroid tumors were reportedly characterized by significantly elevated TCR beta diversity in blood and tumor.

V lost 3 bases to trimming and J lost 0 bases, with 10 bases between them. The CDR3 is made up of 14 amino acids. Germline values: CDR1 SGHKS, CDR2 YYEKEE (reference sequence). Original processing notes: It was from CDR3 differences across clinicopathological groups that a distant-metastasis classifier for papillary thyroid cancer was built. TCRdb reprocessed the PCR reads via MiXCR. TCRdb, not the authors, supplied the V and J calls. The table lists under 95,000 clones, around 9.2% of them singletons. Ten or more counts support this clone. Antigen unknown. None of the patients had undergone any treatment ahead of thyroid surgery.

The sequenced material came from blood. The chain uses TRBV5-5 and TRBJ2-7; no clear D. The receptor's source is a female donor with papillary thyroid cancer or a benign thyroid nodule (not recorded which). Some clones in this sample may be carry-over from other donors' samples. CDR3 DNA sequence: TGTGCCAGCAGCTCCACTTGGAGCTCCTACGAGCAGTACTTC. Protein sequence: CASSSTWSSYEQYF.